This TCR beta chain came from a study of identical twins. Overall study findings and caveats: Twin-shared out-of-frame alpha sequences showed excess low generation probability. Twins' surplus sharing was weaker for beta out-of-frame sequences.

With respect to this clonotype: Its specificity is unknown.

Via MiXCR, TCRdb re-called the 5' RACE reads, giving one row per CDR3 protein. This sample has 500,000 or so distinct CDR3 sequences; 13% to 15% occur once, and the top ten carry 0.8% to 1%. Germline assignment: CDR1 LNHNV and CDR2 YYDKDF (reference sequence). This CDR3 comprises 17 residues. V was clipped by 1 base and J by 3 bases, with 19 bases between them. Separately, the same data were catalogued under a study of yellow fever vaccine responses in identical twins.

The sequence was collected from a woman between 18 and 29 years old in good health. Sequenced: CD4+ T cells sorted from blood. The chain has TRBV15 and TRBJ2-7; D is possibly TRBD2 (5 bases). This CDR3 is CATSRVVLGSAFYEQYF. The DNA for the CDR3 is TGTGCCACCAGCAGAGTGGTACTAGGGTCCGCCTTCTACGAGCAGTACTTC.